The 7 T cell receptor beta chains listed next were all sequenced from one sample in a study of type 1 regulatory T cells. In TCRdb, the reads were re-called with MiXCR into one record per CDR3 protein. This sample has 60,000 to 80,000 distinct CDR3 sequences, with around 60% found just once. No antigen is known for these receptors. Sequenced input: cultured T cells, either the whole culture or a sorted T cell fraction (not recorded which). Subset of the sample: Tr1-enriched cell product generated in vitro against host alloantigens. The source of these receptors is a human donor in good health.

This clonotype was counted a few times. This chain uses TRBV27 with TRBJ1-6, with 7 bases matching TRBD1. Germline CDR1 MNHEY, CDR2 SMNVEV (reference sequence). The CDR3 contains 14 residues. V was pared by 5 bases and J by 6 bases, with 4 bases of the junction left unmatched. The CDR3 sequence is CASSPWDSNSPLHF. CDR3 DNA sequence: TGTGCCAGCAGTCCTTGGGACAGTAATTCACCCCTCCACTTT.

The rearrangement uses TRBV29-1 and TRBJ1-1; D unclear. The ends were cut back, 7 bases at V and 1 base at J, with 10 bases in the middle. This CDR3 region has 12 residues. Germline CDR1 SQVTM, CDR2 ANQGSEA. The CDR3 sequence: CSAGNQNTEAFF. DNA of the CDR3: TGCAGCGCCGGGAACCAGAACACTGAAGCTTTCTTT. Full variable domain (remainder filled in from reference TRBV29-1 and TRBJ1-1): SAVISQKPSRDICQRGTSLTIQCQVDSQVTMMFWYRQQPGQSLTLIATANQGSEATYESGFVIDKFPISRPNLTFSTLTVSNMSPEDSSIYLCSAGNQNTEAFFGQGTRLTVV.

In this sample, this clonotype turned up once. The V call is TRBV7-3, the J call TRBJ2-2, with D unclear. V lost 1 base and J 5 bases, leaving 8 bases between the germline ends. Looked up from germline, CDR1 is SGHTA and CDR2 is FQGTGA. This CDR3 is built from 14 residues. The CDR3 DNA is TGTGCCAGCAGCTTAATTTCCGAGACCGGGGAGCTGTTTTTT. It is translated as CASSLISETGELFF.

The chain carries TRBV4-1 and TRBJ2-5; D is unclear. V lost 1 base and J 2 bases, leaving 11 bases between the germline ends. The CDR3 has 15 amino acids. Germline assignment: CDR1 MGHRA and CDR2 YSYEKL. As DNA, the CDR3 is TGCGCCAGCAGCCAAGGACCCATGGGTCAAGAGACCCAGTACTTC. This translates into CASSQGPMGQETQYF.

The chain carries TRBV20-1 and TRBJ2-7; tentatively, D is TRBD2 (5 bases). Germline CDR1 and CDR2: DFQATT and SNEGSKA (reference sequence). The CDR3 loop spans 14 amino acids. The V and J ends lost 0 bases and 2 bases respectively, with 11 bases between them. The CDR3 sequence: CSARDRTGPYEQYF. As DNA, the CDR3 is TGCAGTGCTAGAGACAGGACTGGGCCCTACGAGCAGTACTTC.

The rearrangement uses TRBV4-2 and TRBJ2-2, with 10 bases matching TRBD2. Germline V lookup: CDR1 LGHNA, CDR2 YNFKEQ. CDR3 length: 16 amino acids. V lost 2 bases, J lost 3 bases, and 3 bases stayed unmatched. Here the CDR3 DNA reads TGTGCCAGCAGCCAACCCGGACTAGCGGACACCGGGGAGCTGTTTTTT. Its translation: CASSQPGLADTGELFF.

This clonotype was seen more than once but under ten times. CDR3 nucleotides: TGTGCCAGCAGCTCATGGACAGGGACGACCTACGAGCAGTACTTC. Its translation is CASSSWTGTTYEQYF. The J gene is TRBJ2-7, the V gene TRBV7-9, with 8 bases aligning to TRBD1. The CDR3 has 15 amino acids. In germline, CDR1 is SEHNR, CDR2 FQNEAQ (reference sequence). V trimming: 4 bases; J trimming: 2 bases; junction bases outside the gene matches: 7.